The rows below give T cell receptor beta chains drawn from one sample of a study of neoadjuvant anti-PD-1 for oral cavity cancer. Measured with immunoSEQ multiplex PCR; TCRdb has only the in-frame clones, and not every one. The table has roughly 14,000 clones, 65% to 80% seen once. The sample in question was PBMCs, obtained after nivolumab (anti-PD-1) treatment. These receptors were obtained from a person aged 40 to 85 with oral cavity squamous cell carcinoma. CDR3s include the opening cysteine and the closing phenylalanine or tryptophan. The D gene is left open where the match is weak. Not all rows give a size; the values are once, few, many and, for expanded clones, a class.

CASSLPPGGHNEQFF TGTGCCAGCAGTTTACCTCCGGGAGGCCACAATGAGCAGTTCTTC NA TRBJ2-1 TRBV27 TRBD2
CASSPDRRNQPQHF TGTGCCAGCAGTCCTGACAGGCGAAATCAGCCCCAGCATTTT few TRBJ1-5 TRBV7-8 NA
CASSFVISGAGELFF TGTGCCAGCAGCTTCGTCATCTCGGGCGCCGGGGAGCTGTTTTTT NA TRBJ2-2 TRBV7-6 NA
CASSYTGTDTQYF TGCGCCAGCAGCTATACGGGCACAGATACGCAGTATTTT few TRBJ2-3 TRBV4-1 NA
CASSVLSGRFPAYNEQFF TGTGCCAGCAGCGTACTTAGCGGGAGATTCCCCGCCTACAATGAGCAGTTCTTC NA TRBJ2-1 TRBV9 TRBD2
CASSRTGLSSYEQYF TGTGCCAGCAGCCGGACGGGACTTAGCTCCTACGAGCAGTACTTC few TRBJ2-7 TRBV6-1 NA
CASSRRLIRGTGTEAFF TGCGCCAGCAGCCGCCGACTCATAAGGGGGACCGGGACTGAAGCTTTCTTT NA TRBJ1-1 TRBV4-1 NA
CASSLGNDLGYGYTF TGTGCCAGCAGTCTAGGAAACGACCTGGGATATGGCTACACCTTC once TRBJ1-2 TRBV25-1 NA
CASSWEGGRSTDTQYF TGCGCCAGCAGCTGGGAGGGCGGGAGGAGCACAGATACGCAGTATTTT NA TRBJ2-3 TRBV5-1 TRBD2
CASSPHPRQGSNEQFF TGTGCCAGCAGCCCCCACCCAAGACAGGGATCAAATGAGCAGTTCTTC once TRBJ2-1 TRBV7-9 TRBD1
CASGKTSGYEQYF TGTGCCAGCGGGAAAACTAGCGGTTACGAGCAGTACTTC NA TRBJ2-7 TRBV6-5 TRBD2
CASSALAGGPSEQFF TGTGCCAGCAGCGCGTTAGCGGGAGGGCCGTCTGAGCAGTTCTTC NA TRBJ2-1 TRBV5-4 TRBD2
CASSEDRRTEAFF TGTGCCAGCAGCGAAGACCGGAGAACTGAAGCTTTCTTT NA TRBJ1-1 TRBV9 NA
CASSLGGSGGGHTQYF TGTGCCAGCAGCTTAGGAGGTAGCGGGGGGGGCCATACGCAGTATTTT NA TRBJ2-3 TRBV11-3 TRBD2
CSVGGITYTGELFF TGCAGCGTTGGAGGGATCACTTACACCGGGGAGCTGTTTTTT NA TRBJ2-2 TRBV29-1 NA
CAISDPAAGIVVYF TGTGCCATCAGTGACCCTGCAGCTGGAATAGTCGTATATTTT NA TRBJ1-3 TRBV10-3 NA